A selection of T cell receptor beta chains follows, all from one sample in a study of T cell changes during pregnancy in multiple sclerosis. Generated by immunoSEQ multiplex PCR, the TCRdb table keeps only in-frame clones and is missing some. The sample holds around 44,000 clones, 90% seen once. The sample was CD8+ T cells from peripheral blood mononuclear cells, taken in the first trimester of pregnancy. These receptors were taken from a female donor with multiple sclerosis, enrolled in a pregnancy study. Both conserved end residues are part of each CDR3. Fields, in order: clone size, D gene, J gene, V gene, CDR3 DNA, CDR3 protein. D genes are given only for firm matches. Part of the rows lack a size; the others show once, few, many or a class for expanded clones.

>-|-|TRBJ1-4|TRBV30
TGTGCCTGGGGGGAGTATGAAAAACTGTTTTTT
CAWGEYEKLFF
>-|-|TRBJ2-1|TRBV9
TGTGCCAGCAGCGCGGATCTATGGGGAGCCAATGAGCAGTTCTTC
CASSADLWGANEQFF
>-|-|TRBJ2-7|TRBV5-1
TGCGCCAGCAGCTTGTTCGGGGGGCAGACGGGATACGAGCAGTACTTC
CASSLFGGQTGYEQYF
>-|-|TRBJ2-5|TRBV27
TGTGCCAGTAGTTCCAGAAGGGGGAGAATACAAGAGACCCAGTACTTC
CASSSRRGRIQETQYF
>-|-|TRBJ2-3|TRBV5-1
TGCGCCAGCAGCTTGGATTGGAGCGGCGGCGTTAGCACAGATACGCAGTATTTT
CASSLDWSGGVSTDTQYF
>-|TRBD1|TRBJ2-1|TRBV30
TGTGCCTGGTCCGGGACAGACAATGAGCAGTTCTTC
CAWSGTDNEQFF
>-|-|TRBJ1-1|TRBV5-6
TGTGCCAGCAGCTTGGTGAGGGGAGGCACTGAAGCTTTCTTT
CASSLVRGGTEAFF
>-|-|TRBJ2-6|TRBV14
TGTGCCAGCAGCCAACCGGGCTCTGGGGCCAACGTCCTGACTTTC
CASSQPGSGANVLTF
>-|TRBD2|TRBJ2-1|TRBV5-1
TGCGCCAGCAGCCGCCGGAGACTAGCGGGAGTTATGGATGAGCAGTTCTTC
CASSRRRLAGVMDEQFF
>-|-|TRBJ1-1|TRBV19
TGTGCCAGTAGTTTGCAGGGGAAAGGGTGGTTGAACACTGAAGCTTTCTTT
CASSLQGKGWLNTEAFF
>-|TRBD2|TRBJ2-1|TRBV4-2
TGTGCCAGCAGCCCCCGGGGGACTAGCTTCAATGAGCAGTTCTTC
CASSPRGTSFNEQFF
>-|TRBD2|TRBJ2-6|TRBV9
TGTGCCAGCAGCGTAGATGATCTAGCGGGGGGGCCTTCTCCTGGGGCCAACGTCCTGACTTTC
CASSVDDLAGGPSPGANVLTF
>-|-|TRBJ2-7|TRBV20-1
TGCAGTGCTACGGCGGGATGGGGGCAGTACTTC
CSATAGWGQYF
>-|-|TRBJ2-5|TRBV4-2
TGTGCCAGCAGCCAAGATCGGAGCGGGGAGACCCAGTACTTC
CASSQDRSGETQYF
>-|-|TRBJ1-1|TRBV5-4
TGTGCCAGCAGCCCGGGTGGGGAAGGGGCAACTGAAGCTTTCTTT
CASSPGGEGATEAFF
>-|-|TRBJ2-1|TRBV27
TGTGCCAGCAGTCCCACAAACAATGAGCAGTTCTTC
CASSPTNNEQFF
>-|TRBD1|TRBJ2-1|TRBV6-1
TGTGCCAGCAGTGAAGACTGGGACAGACACAACCTCTACAATGAGCAGTTCTTC
CASSEDWDRHNLYNEQFF
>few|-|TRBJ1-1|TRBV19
TGTGCCAGTAGTATGCGTCCGAACACTGAAGCTTTCTTT
CASSMRPNTEAFF
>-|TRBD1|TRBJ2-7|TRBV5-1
TGCGCCAGCAGCCCAAGAGGGGGCCGATTCGGCGAGCAGTACTTC
CASSPRGGRFGEQYF
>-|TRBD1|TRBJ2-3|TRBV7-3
TGTGCCAGCAGCACGACAGGGGGACTTGTAGATACGCAGTATTTT
CASSTTGGLVDTQYF
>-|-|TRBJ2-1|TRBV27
TGTGCCAGCACCCCCGTACACCTCCGGGTCAATGAGCAGTTCTTC
CASTPVHLRVNEQFF
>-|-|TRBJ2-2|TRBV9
TGTGCCAGCAGCGGGGGGCTAACCGGGGAGCTGTTTTTT
CASSGGLTGELFF
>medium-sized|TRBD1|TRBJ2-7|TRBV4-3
TGCGCCAGCAGCCAGGACAGGGGGATCAACGAGCAGTACTTC
CASSQDRGINEQYF
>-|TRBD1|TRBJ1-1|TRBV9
TGTGCCAGCAGCGTCGGGACAGGGGGCTTGGACACTGAAGCTTTCTTT
CASSVGTGGLDTEAFF
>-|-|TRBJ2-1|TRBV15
TGTGCCACCAGCAGAACGGGGAATGCCTACAATGAGCAGTTCTTC
CATSRTGNAYNEQFF
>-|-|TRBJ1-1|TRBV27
TGTGCCAGCAGTTCGAGAGGGTCTTGGAACACTGAAGCTTTCTTT
CASSSRGSWNTEAFF
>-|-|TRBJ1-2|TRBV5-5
TGTGCCAGCAGTGCTACAGGGTCCGACACCTTC
CASSATGSDTF
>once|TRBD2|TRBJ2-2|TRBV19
TGTGCCAGTAGTATTGGGCGGGAGAGTACCGGGGAGCTGTTTTTT
CASSIGRESTGELFF
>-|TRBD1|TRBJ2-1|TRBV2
TGTGCCAGCAGTGAAAGGGACAGCTCCTACAATGAGCAGTTCTTC
CASSERDSSYNEQFF
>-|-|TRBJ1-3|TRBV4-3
TGCGCCAGCAGCCAGGCAGGGAACCCTGGAAACACCATATATTTT
CASSQAGNPGNTIYF
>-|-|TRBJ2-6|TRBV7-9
TGTGCCAGCAGCCCCCCTATGGCTGGGGCCAACGTCCTGACTTTC
CASSPPMAGANVLTF
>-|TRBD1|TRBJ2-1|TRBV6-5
TGTGCCAGCAGCCCTCGACAGGGAGCTTTAGATGAGCAGTTCTTC
CASSPRQGALDEQFF
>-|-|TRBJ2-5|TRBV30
TGTGCCTGGAGTGGAGGCGAAGAGACCCAGTACTTC
CAWSGGEETQYF
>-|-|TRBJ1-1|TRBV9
TGTGCCAGCAGCGGCGACAGGCATGAAGCTTTCTTT
CASSGDRHEAFF
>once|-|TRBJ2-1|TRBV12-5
TGTGCTAGTGTTCCCCGGAGCTCCTCATCACATAGTGAGCAGTTCTTC
CASVPRSSSSHSEQFF
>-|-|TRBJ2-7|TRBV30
TGTGCCTGGAGTGTAACAGGGAGCTCCTACGAGCAGTACTTC
CAWSVTGSSYEQYF
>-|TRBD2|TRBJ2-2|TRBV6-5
TGTGCCAGCAGTTTACAGACTAGCGGGAGTACCGGGGAGCTGTTTTTT
CASSLQTSGSTGELFF
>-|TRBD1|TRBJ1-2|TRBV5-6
TGTGCCAGCAGCTTGGGCAGGGGGGATGGCTACACCTTC
CASSLGRGDGYTF
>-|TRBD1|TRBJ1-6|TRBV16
TGTGCCAGCAGCGATCCGGGACAGGGATCCTATAATTCACCCCTCCACTTT
CASSDPGQGSYNSPLHF
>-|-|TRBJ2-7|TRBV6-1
TGTGCCAGCCATGTTAGTGGGCTCGCCTACGAGCAGTACTTC
CASHVSGLAYEQYF
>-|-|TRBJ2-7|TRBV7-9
TGTGCCAGCAGCTACAGCTCCTACGAGCAGTACTTC
CASSYSSYEQYF
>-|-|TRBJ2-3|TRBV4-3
TGCGCCAGCAGCCAAGATTCGCAGGGGCGGAAAACAGATACGCAGTATTTT
CASSQDSQGRKTDTQYF
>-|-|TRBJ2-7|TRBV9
TGTGCCAGCAGCGGAGACAGGTCCTACGAGCAGTACTTC
CASSGDRSYEQYF